A single sample is the source of the 9 T cell receptor beta chains below, sequenced in a study of cytomegalovirus exposure and HLA in healthy donors. Primers for the PCR totalled 60 Vbeta and 13 Jbeta. TCRdb keeps only in-frame clones here, not all; method: immunoSEQ multiplex PCR. The table shows more than 150,000 clones, with roughly three quarters occurring only once. Sequenced: PBMCs. The receptors derive from a woman aged 40 to 50 in good health and CMV-seropositive.

The chain carries TRBV28 and TRBJ2-7; 9 nucleotides match TRBD1. Trimming removed 1 base from V and 2 bases from J; junction bases left unmatched: 3. CDR1 is MDHEN, CDR2 SYDVKM, per germline. The CDR3 spans 15 residues. CDR3 bases: TGTGCCAGCAGTTTATCGGGACAGGGTGCCTACGAGCAGTACTTC. Translation: CASSLSGQGAYEQYF.

This clone was detected only a few times. The chain uses TRBV27 and TRBJ1-1; D uncertain. V lost 6 bases and J lost 4, with 9 bases in between. The CDR3 has 12 residues. Germline values: CDR1 MNHEY, CDR2 SMNVEV (reference sequence). CDR3 in amino acids: CASRSGSTEAFF. Here the CDR3 DNA reads TGTGCCAGCAGATCGGGTAGCACTGAAGCTTTCTTT.

V is TRBV27 and J is TRBJ1-2; 7 bases align to TRBD1. CDR3 length: 13 amino acids. Per the germline V gene, CDR1 is MNHEY and CDR2 is SMNVEV (reference sequence). Trimming took 3 bases from V and 4 from J; bases not matched to a gene: 2. The CDR3 coding sequence is TGTGCCAGCAGTTTCGACAGGGCCTATGGCTACACCTTC. It specifies CASSFDRAYGYTF.

The sample holds one count of this clone. The rearrangement uses TRBV5-1 and TRBJ1-6; the match to TRBD1 covers 7 bases. Germline V gene lookup returns CDR1 SGHRS and CDR2 YFSETQ. The J segment lost 15 bases and the V segment lost 4 bases, leaving 13 bases of the junction unmatched. CDR3 size: 14 residues. CDR3 in amino acids: CASSPRSDREILHF. CDR3 sequence (DNA): TGCGCCAGCAGCCCAAGGAGTGACAGGGAGATCCTCCACTTT.

The table lists this clone with a count of one. V is TRBV2 and J is TRBJ2-7, with D hard to call. CDR3 length: 14 residues. Looked up from germline, CDR1 is SNHLY and CDR2 is FYNNEI. Between the trimmed V and J ends, which lost 4 bases and 2 bases, there was a span of 12 bases. CDR3 region: CASSGYDQAYEQYF. For the CDR3, the DNA is TGTGCCAGCAGTGGCTACGACCAGGCCTACGAGCAGTACTTC.

The V and J genes are TRBV6-1 and TRBJ1-2; perhaps TRBD1 as D (5 bases). Trimming shortened V by 8 bases and J by 5 bases, and 15 bases separated the two germline ends. Germline-derived CDR1 and CDR2 are MNHNS and SASEGT. The CDR3 is made up of 13 amino acids. The CDR3 DNA follows: TGTGCCAGCGGGGCGGCTTCCATTTATGGCTACACCTTC. This codes for CASGAASIYGYTF.

The rearrangement joins TRBV4-2 to TRBJ1-2, with 7 bases aligning to TRBD1. Trimming cost V 0 bases and J 10 bases; bases outside gene matches: 8. This CDR3 region has 14 residues. Germline CDR1 and CDR2: LGHNA and YNFKEQ. CDR3 sequence reads: CASSQDPRDSSYTF. The CDR3 bases are TGTGCCAGCAGCCAAGATCCCCGGGACAGTTCCTACACCTTC.

The sample holds one count of this clone. The V call is TRBV4-3, the J call TRBJ1-1; 10 bases line up with TRBD1. Trimming at V came to 4 bases and at J to 2 bases, leaving 7 bases not matched to a gene. The CDR3 runs 16 residues. The germline CDR1 and CDR2 sequences are LGHNA and YSLEER. CDR3 DNA sequence: TGCGCCAGCAGCCTCCGGGACAGGGGACCAAACACTGAAGCTTTCTTT. Translated, it gives CASSLRDRGPNTEAFF.

The V and J genes are TRBV16 and TRBJ1-2, with D unclear. CDR1 is KGHSY and CDR2 is FQNENV in the germline V gene. Trimming cost V 2 bases and J 2 bases, with 12 bases left between them. The length of the CDR3 is 15 residues. CDR3 DNA sequence: TGTGCCAGCAGCCAAAGGTTCCCGGGGAACTATGGCTACACCTTC. It is translated as CASSQRFPGNYGYTF.